One and the same sample provided the 16 T cell receptor beta chains below, sequenced in a study of response to subunit inactivated influenza vaccine. TCRdb redid the calling of the RT-PCR reads with MiXCR, one entry per CDR3 protein. This sample has hundreds of thousands of distinct CDR3 sequences, with less than 20% found just once. This specimen consisted of PBMCs from blood, obtained approximately 5 days after vaccination. All receptors come from a man aged 45 to 65 who received an inactivated influenza vaccine.

This chain uses TRBV2 with TRBJ1-2; a weak D match, TRBD1 (6 bases). Trimming stripped 6 bases from V and 4 bases from J, with 15 bases between. The germline V gene has CDR1 SNHLY and CDR2 FYNNEI. There are 14 residues in the CDR3. CDR3 loop: CASRQNQGSYGYTF. CDR3 nucleotide sequence: TGTGCCAGCAGGCAAAATCAGGGGTCCTATGGCTACACCTTC. Based on the CDR3 plus reference TRBV2 and TRBJ1-2, the full variable domain is EPEVTQTPSHQVTQMGQEVILRCVPISNHLYFYWYRQILGQKVEFLVSFYNNEISEKSEIFDDQFSVERPDGSNFTLKIRSTKLEDSAMYFCASRQNQGSYGYTFGSGTRLTVV.

This sequence joins TRBV4-3 and TRBJ2-1, with 7 bases aligning to TRBD2. V gave up 0 bases and J gave up 7 bases; unmatched junction bases: 12. CDR3 length: 17 amino acids. Germline V lookup: CDR1 LGHNA, CDR2 YSLEER. CDR3 protein: CASSQDVWGGVVNEQFF. The CDR3 DNA sequence: TGCGCCAGCAGCCAAGATGTGTGGGGAGGGGTAGTAAATGAGCAGTTCTTC.

J is TRBJ1-5 and V is TRBV15; D gene ambiguous. The germline V gene encodes CDR1 LNHNV and CDR2 YYDKDF (reference sequence). CDR3 size: 14 residues. V was clipped by 0 bases and J by 5 bases, with 8 bases between them. The CDR3 nucleotides are TGTGCCACCAGCAGAGATTGGGGAGATCAGCCCCAGCATTTT. It yields the protein CATSRDWGDQPQHF.

The sample holds a few counts of this clonotype. The chain recombines TRBV6-5 with TRBJ2-7, with TRBD2 identical over 9 bases. V shed 2 bases, J shed 3 bases, and the junction held 11 bases outside the gene matches. The CDR3 extends over 17 amino acids. Germline V gene sequence: CDR1 MNHEY, CDR2 SVGAGI. CDR3 protein: CASSYTPGGRGFYEQYF. DNA for the CDR3: TGTGCCAGCAGTTACACTCCAGGCGGGAGGGGGTTCTACGAGCAGTACTTC.

This clonotype was observed many times. V gene TRBV24-1 combines with J gene TRBJ2-2; D unclear. Trimming pared 3 bases from V and 1 base from J, leaving 8 bases between. From germline, CDR1 is KGHDR and CDR2 SFDVKD. This CDR3 comprises 15 residues. CDR3 bases: TGTGCCACCAGTGATGTCCGCCGGAACACCGGGGAGCTGTTTTTT. Translation gives CATSDVRRNTGELFF.

A remark on this clonotype: With a much larger clone just one base away, this may be a read error. The CDR3, as DNA: TGCAGCGTTGAAGGGACTAGCGGGAGTGTCGATGAGCAGTTCTTC. The encoded protein is CSVEGTSGSVDEQFF. This sequence joins TRBV29-1 and TRBJ2-1; TRBD2 agrees at 13 bases. Germline-derived CDR1 and CDR2 are SQVTM and ANQGSEA. After removal of 1 base from V and 8 bases from J, the junction contained 5 bases not matched to a gene. The CDR3 has 15 amino acids.

Comments on this clonotype: An end of the junction does not agree with germline; a read error may underlie this. CDR3 in DNA: TGCTGTGCTAGAGATCGTCGCTCCCCGAACACCGGGGAGCTGTTTTTT. Protein product: CCARDRRSPNTGELFF. The chain carries TRBV20-1 and TRBJ2-2; D remains ambiguous. CDR1 is DFQATT, CDR2 SNEGSKA, per germline (reference sequence). This CDR3 spans 16 amino acids.

In this sample, this clonotype turned up a few times. The chain combines TRBV7-2 with TRBJ2-1, with a weak D call TRBD1 (5 bases). In germline, CDR1 is SGHTA, CDR2 FQGNSA. The CDR3 extends over 15 amino acids. Trimming took off 1 base at V and 4 bases at J, with 11 bases between the two ends. Written as DNA, the CDR3 is TGTGCCAGCAGCTTAGTGGGGCAGACATACAATGAGCAGTTCTTC. Amino acid sequence: CASSLVGQTYNEQFF.

This clonotype was seen a handful of times. V gene TRBV20-1 combines with J gene TRBJ2-5, with 9 bases aligning to TRBD1. This CDR3 is built from 16 residues. The V gene's germline CDR1 is DFQATT and CDR2 SNEGSKA (reference sequence). V gave up 2 bases and J gave up 2 bases; unmatched junction bases: 9. The CDR3 loop reads CSARKWWDREQETQYF. DNA of the CDR3: TGCAGTGCTAGAAAATGGTGGGACAGGGAGCAAGAGACCCAGTACTTC.

This clonotype is a singleton in its sample. The chain employs TRBV7-2 and TRBJ2-7; D remains ambiguous. CDR3 length: 13 residues. Germline V gene data show CDR1 as SGHTA and CDR2 as FQGNSA. Trimming removed 5 bases at V and 0 bases at J, with 8 bases between. The DNA of the CDR3 is TGTGCCAGCAGCCACCAAGCCTCCTACGAGCAGTACTTC. Protein product: CASSHQASYEQYF.

J is TRBJ2-6 and V is TRBV5-5; no clear D. Germline CDR1 SGHKS, CDR2 YYEKEE (reference sequence). Trimming shortened V by 2 bases and J by 1 base, and 10 bases separated the two germline ends. This CDR3 has 16 residues. CDR3 coding DNA: TGTGCCAGCAGCTTCCTAGGCCTTTCTGGGGCCAACGTCCTGACTTTC. Encoded protein: CASSFLGLSGANVLTF.

This chain links TRBV28 with TRBJ2-5; TRBD2 is a possible D gene (6 bases). The CDR3 covers 13 residues. V was pared by 11 bases and J by 5 bases, with 18 bases between. Germline CDR1 MDHEN, CDR2 SYDVKM. The CDR3 region has the DNA TGTGCCGCAAATGAGTGGGGGGTGGAGACCCAGTACTTC. This gives the protein CAANEWGVETQYF. The full variable domain, completed using reference TRBV28 and TRBJ2-5, is DVKVTQSSRYLVKRTGEKVFLECVQDMDHENMFWYRQDPGLGLRLIYFSYDVKMKEKGDIPEGYSVSREKKERFSLILESASTNQTSMYLCAANEWGVETQYFGPGTRLLVL.

This clonotype was counted only a few times. V usage is TRBV12-3 or TRBV12-4 and J usage is TRBJ2-2; 9 bases are a match to TRBD2. V shed 3 bases, J shed 7 bases, and the junction held 3 bases outside the gene matches. The CDR3 consists of 14 residues. CDR3 in amino acids: CASSFSGSDGELFF. As DNA, the CDR3 is TGTGCCAGCAGTTTTAGCGGGAGTGACGGGGAGCTGTTTTTT.

The genes are TRBV5-5 and TRBJ2-5; no reliable D call. The CDR3 length is 14 residues. Germline V CDR1 and CDR2: SGHKS, YYEKEE (reference sequence). V lost 0 bases and J lost 4, with 10 bases in between. CDR3 amino acids: CASSLVETGETQYF. Here the CDR3 DNA reads TGTGCCAGCAGCTTGGTTGAGACGGGAGAGACCCAGTACTTC.

This clonotype was seen a few times. The chain joins TRBV12-3 or TRBV12-4 to TRBJ2-7; 7 bases fit TRBD1. The CDR3 has 15 residues. J was trimmed by 1 base and V by 7 bases; bases with no gene match: 10. In DNA, the CDR3 is TGTGCCAGCAAAGGACCGGGACAGCGATCCTACGAGCAGTACTTC. Its protein product is CASKGPGQRSYEQYF.

J is TRBJ2-3 and V is TRBV5-1; TRBD2 matches 11 bases. The CDR3 has 16 residues. The V segment lost 1 base and the J segment 2 bases; nucleotides outside the gene matches: 3. Germline V gene lookup returns CDR1 SGHRS and CDR2 YFSETQ. CDR3 amino acids: CASSLPSGGTTDTQYF. The DNA of the CDR3 is TGCGCCAGCAGCTTGCCTAGCGGGGGGACCACAGATACGCAGTATTTT.